Listed below are T cell receptor beta chains from one sample, sequenced in a study of T cell changes during pregnancy in multiple sclerosis. Here immunoSEQ multiplex PCR was the method, and the copy in TCRdb shows in-frame clones only, minus some. Seen here are over 70,000 clones, 85% to 95% observed once, and the top ten hold around 1.8%. Sequenced here: peripheral blood, sampled in the first trimester of pregnancy. The receptors come from a female donor in good health, enrolled as a control in a pregnancy study. Each CDR3 is given with its conserved first and last residue. A D gene is named only where the DNA matches it firmly. Some rows mark clone size as missing; the rest say once, few, many or name a class of expanded clone.

abundance	d_gene	v_gene	j_gene	CDR3aa	CDR3nt
-	-	TRBV10-3	TRBJ1-2	CAISEPSGVHYGYTF	TGTGCCATCAGTGAGCCTAGCGGAGTGCACTATGGCTACACCTTC
once	TRBD2	TRBV29-1	TRBJ2-1	CSVESRGEYNEQFF	TGCAGCGTTGAGTCGCGGGGGGAATACAATGAGCAGTTCTTC
-	TRBD2	TRBV4-3	TRBJ2-3	CASSQDLLAGGPETDTQYF	TGCGCCAGCAGCCAGGATCTACTAGCGGGGGGGCCTGAGACAGATACGCAGTATTTT
-	-	TRBV2	TRBJ1-1	CASMGRENTEAFF	TGTGCCAGCATGGGGCGGGAGAACACTGAAGCTTTCTTT
-	TRBD2	TRBV11-2	TRBJ2-4	CASSLGTSGTLAKNIQYF	TGTGCCAGCAGCTTGGGGACTAGCGGGACTCTAGCCAAAAACATTCAGTACTTC
-	-	TRBV30	TRBJ1-6	CAWKTGGSTNNSPLHF	TGTGCCTGGAAAACTGGGGGGAGTACTAATAATTCACCCCTCCACTTT
-	-	TRBV29-1	TRBJ1-2	CSVEDRKGYTF	TGCAGCGTTGAGGACAGAAAGGGCTACACCTTC
-	-	TRBV7-3	TRBJ2-7	CASSLTRTQSYEQYF	TGTGCCAGCAGCTTAACCAGGACACAATCCTACGAGCAGTACTTC
-	TRBD2	TRBV2	TRBJ2-3	CASSSLAGLTDTQYF	TGTGCCAGCAGTTCCTTAGCGGGGCTCACAGATACGCAGTATTTT
few	TRBD1	TRBV7-9	TRBJ1-1	CASSLIRTGDTEAFF	TGTGCCAGCAGCCTCATACGGACAGGGGACACTGAAGCTTTCTTT
-	-	TRBV30	TRBJ1-2	CAWVSHGRYYGYTF	TGTGCCTGGGTGTCCCATGGGAGGTATTATGGCTACACCTTC
once	-	TRBV7-9	TRBJ2-7	CASSLVSGNYYEQYF	TGTGCCAGCAGCTTAGTCTCAGGGAATTACTACGAGCAGTACTTC
-	-	TRBV7-2	TRBJ1-4	CASSLVGQPNEKLFF	TGTGCCAGCAGCTTAGTTGGACAGCCTAATGAAAAACTGTTTTTT
-	TRBD1	TRBV7-9	TRBJ2-7	CASSKLPGQDTHEQYF	TGTGCCAGCAGCAAATTACCGGGACAGGATACCCACGAGCAGTACTTC
-	-	TRBV6-5	TRBJ2-7	CASSYGPGDYEQYF	TGTGCCAGCAGTTACGGGCCGGGGGACTACGAGCAGTACTTC
-	-	TRBV18	TRBJ2-7	CASSLLSYEQYF	TGTGCCAGCTCACTTCTATCTTACGAGCAGTACTTC
-	-	TRBV27	TRBJ2-5	CASSPPTTYQETQYF	TGTGCCAGCAGTCCACCGACTACGTACCAAGAGACCCAGTACTTC
-	TRBD1	TRBV27	TRBJ2-7	CASSRGPRDRGYF	TGTGCCAGCAGTCGAGGGCCTCGGGACAGGGGTTACTTC
-	TRBD1	TRBV7-8	TRBJ1-5	CASSRRGQGALQPQHF	TGTGCCAGCAGCCGGCGAGGTCAGGGGGCCCTTCAGCCCCAGCATTTT
-	TRBD1	TRBV6-1	TRBJ1-4	CASSGQGQREKLFF	TGTGCCAGCAGTGGACAGGGGCAGCGGGAAAAACTGTTTTTT
-	-	TRBV4-1	TRBJ2-5	CASSPGFLETQYF	TGCGCCAGCAGCCCGGGGTTTTTAGAGACCCAGTACTTC
-	-	TRBV7-2	TRBJ2-1	CASSLVEEDEQFF	TGTGCCAGCAGCTTAGTTGAAGAGGATGAGCAGTTCTTC
-	-	TRBV5-4	TRBJ1-2	CASSLEFTGRDGYTF	TGTGCCAGCAGCTTAGAATTTACAGGCCGAGATGGCTACACCTTC
-	-	TRBV7-2	TRBJ1-3	CASSPQQVSGNTIYF	TGTGCCAGCAGCCCCCAGCAGGTTTCTGGAAACACCATATATTTT
-	-	TRBV4-2	TRBJ1-1	CASSQDPQSMNTEAFF	TGTGCCAGCAGCCAAGATCCCCAGTCCATGAACACTGAAGCTTTCTTT
-	-	TRBV4-3	TRBJ1-4	CASSPEAAAPNEKLFF	TGCGCCAGCAGCCCAGAAGCGGCAGCCCCTAATGAAAAACTGTTTTTT
-	-	TRBV4-1	TRBJ1-5	CASSQFGGNQPQHF	TGCGCCAGCAGCCAGTTCGGGGGTAATCAGCCCCAGCATTTT
-	TRBD1	TRBV7-2	TRBJ1-1	CASSTQGQGATEAFF	TGTGCCAGCAGCACTCAGGGACAGGGGGCCACTGAAGCTTTCTTT
-	-	TRBV19	TRBJ2-1	CASSIRAAGARNEQFF	TGTGCCAGTAGTATCCGGGCGGCAGGGGCTCGCAATGAGCAGTTCTTC
-	-	TRBV18	TRBJ1-1	CASSPTGLGAFF	TGTGCCAGCTCACCCACAGGGTTAGGGGCTTTCTTT
-	TRBD2	TRBV27	TRBJ2-7	CASSFRVRGDYEQYF	TGTGCCAGCAGTTTCAGGGTTCGGGGGGACTACGAGCAGTACTTC
-	-	TRBV5-1	TRBJ1-4	CASSLQGEKLFF	TGCGCCAGCAGCCTGCAGGGGGAAAAACTGTTTTTT
-	-	TRBV7-8	TRBJ1-1	CASSSARPGAFF	TGTGCCAGCAGCTCAGCCCGTCCAGGAGCTTTCTTT
-	-	TRBV2	TRBJ2-1	CASTQRRTTGGEQFF	TGTGCCAGCACTCAAAGAAGGACTACTGGGGGAGAGCAGTTCTTC
-	TRBD1	TRBV27	TRBJ2-1	CASSRAGGGQGNNEQFF	TGTGCCAGCAGTCGAGCGGGTGGCGGACAGGGTAACAATGAGCAGTTCTTC
many	-	TRBV4-3	TRBJ2-6	CASSQDAGSGANVLTF	TGCGCCAGCAGCCAAGACGCAGGCTCTGGGGCCAACGTCCTGACTTTC
-	TRBD1	TRBV6-1	TRBJ1-5	CASSEAQGVSQPQHF	TGTGCCAGCAGTGAAGCGCAGGGGGTTAGTCAGCCCCAGCATTTT
-	-	TRBV5-1	TRBJ1-2	CASSPQTNYGYTF	TGCGCCAGCAGCCCCCAAACAAACTATGGCTACACCTTC
-	TRBD1	TRBV5-5	TRBJ1-5	CASRPDRGLGWPQHF	TGTGCCAGCAGACCAGACAGGGGGCTTGGTTGGCCCCAGCATTTT
-	TRBD1	TRBV4-1	TRBJ1-5	CASSLDREQPQHF	TGCGCCAGCAGCCTTGACAGGGAACAGCCCCAGCATTTT
-	TRBD2	TRBV7-9	TRBJ2-2	CASSGLAGDPGELFF	TGTGCCAGCAGCGGACTAGCGGGGGACCCCGGGGAGCTGTTTTTT
-	TRBD1	TRBV29-1	TRBJ2-2	CSAGGADTGELFF	TGCAGCGCAGGGGGCGCCGACACCGGGGAGCTGTTTTTT
-	TRBD1	TRBV25-1	TRBJ1-3	CASMDRGTSGNTIYF	TGTGCCAGCATGGACAGGGGAACCTCTGGAAACACCATATATTTT
-	TRBD1	TRBV7-8	TRBJ1-5	CASSPRGLGNQPQHF	TGTGCCAGCAGCCCGAGGGGGCTAGGCAATCAGCCCCAGCATTTT